The source of this TCR beta chain is a study of cytomegalovirus exposure and HLA in healthy donors. General study points: Highly shared sequence variants in one cluster were likely a sequencing artifact.

This clone was seen once. Its target is unknown. PCR employed 60 Vbeta and 13 Jbeta primers. The assay was immunoSEQ multiplex PCR, and TCRdb's table has in-frame clones only and misses some. The profile shows some 150,000 clones, roughly 70% of them singletons. The receptor's source is a man aged 25 to 40 in good health and CMV-seronegative. Sequencing was carried out using PBMCs.

The CDR3 here is CASSPRGKNTEAFF. CDR3 nucleotides: TGTGCCAGCAGCCCCCGAGGTAAGAACACTGAAGCTTTCTTT. The chain has TRBV5-4 and TRBJ1-1, with D uncertain. CDR3 length: 14 amino acids. Germline V gene lookup returns CDR1 SGHNT and CDR2 YYREEE (reference sequence). Trimming shortened V by 4 bases and J by 1 base, and 11 bases separated the two germline ends. The full variable domain, its missing parts supplied by reference TRBV5-4 and TRBJ1-1, is ETGVTQSPTHLIKTRGQQVTLRCSSQSGHNTVSWYQQALGQGPQFIFQYYREEENGRGNFPPRFSGLQFPNYSSELNVNALELDDSALYLCASSPRGKNTEAFFGQGTRLTVV.